The next 31 T cell receptor beta chains were all read from a single sample in a study of cytomegalovirus exposure and HLA in healthy donors. PCR amplification relied on 60 Vbeta primers (plus 13 Jbeta primers). Only in-frame clones appear in the TCRdb table, and some are missing; sequencing was by immunoSEQ multiplex PCR. The repertoire holds almost 200,000 clones, with 75% to 85% as singletons. Sequenced sample: PBMCs. These TCRs come from a woman aged 50 to 65 in good health and CMV-seronegative.

The chain recombines TRBV28 with TRBJ1-1; perhaps TRBD1 as D (5 bases). The CDR3 has 14 residues. Germline CDR1 and CDR2: MDHEN and SYDVKM. V shed 6 bases and J shed 1 base, with 12 bases lying between them. CDR3 amino acids: CASRQGSWNTEAFF. DNA for the CDR3: TGTGCCAGCAGGCAGGGTTCTTGGAACACTGAAGCTTTCTTT. The full variable domain, rest sourced from reference TRBV28 and TRBJ1-1, is DVKVTQSSRYLVKRTGEKVFLECVQDMDHENMFWYRQDPGLGLRLIYFSYDVKMKEKGDIPEGYSVSREKKERFSLILESASTNQTSMYLCASRQGSWNTEAFFGQGTRLTVV.

V and J are TRBV5-8 and TRBJ2-7, with D uncertain. The germline V gene encodes CDR1 SGHTS and CDR2 YDEGEE. Trimming shortened V by 0 bases and J by 9 bases, and 13 bases separated the two germline ends. This CDR3 comprises 13 residues. The CDR3 bases are TGTGCCAGCAGCTTGGCCGAGGAATTTGTGCAGTACTTC. Its translation: CASSLAEEFVQYF. The full variable domain, its missing parts supplied by reference TRBV5-8 and TRBJ2-7, is EAGVTQSPTHLIKTRGQQATLRCSPISGHTSVYWYQQALGLGLQFLLWYDEGEERNRGNFPPRFSGRQFPNYSSELNVNALELEDSALYLCASSLAEEFVQYFGPGTRLTVT.

V and J are TRBV5-1 and TRBJ2-2; 8 positions match TRBD1. The CDR3 is made up of 18 amino acids. The V gene's germline CDR1 is SGHRS and CDR2 YFSETQ. V was pared by 3 bases and J by 1 base, with 11 bases of the junction left unmatched. The CDR3 bases are TGCGCCAGCAGCTCCCCTCCCCAGGGGGCGGTGAACACCGGGGAGCTGTTTTTT. Residues: CASSSPPQGAVNTGELFF.

This chain links TRBV6-5 with TRBJ2-6; D not certain. The CDR3 is made up of 15 amino acids. Germline CDR1 is MNHEY and CDR2 is SVGAGI. Trimming removed 4 bases at V and 0 bases at J, with 7 bases between. The CDR3 is CASSFGFSGANVLTF. The CDR3 DNA reads TGTGCCAGCAGTTTCGGGTTCTCTGGGGCCAACGTCCTGACTTTC.

This chain links TRBV30 with TRBJ1-1, with a weak D call TRBD1 (6 bases). The V gene lost 3 bases and the J gene lost 4 bases, with 12 bases spanning the gap. Germline V gene data show CDR1 as GTSNPN and CDR2 as SVGIG (reference sequence). The CDR3 spans 13 residues. The CDR3 loop is CAWRGAGRTEAFF. The CDR3 region has the DNA TGTGCCTGGAGGGGGGCAGGGCGCACTGAAGCTTTCTTT.

This clone was picked up one time. The chain joins TRBV5-1 to TRBJ1-1, with TRBD1 as a possible D gene (6 bases). V was shortened by 5 bases and J by 4 bases, with 6 bases between the two germline ends. This CDR3 contains 11 residues. CDR1 SGHRS and CDR2 YFSETQ come from the germline V gene. The CDR3 is CASRTGTEAFF. The CDR3 DNA reads as TGCGCCAGCAGGACAGGCACTGAAGCTTTCTTT.

The genes are TRBV7-8 and TRBJ2-1, with D unresolved. The germline V gene encodes CDR1 SGHVS and CDR2 FQNEAQ. This CDR3 is built from 12 residues. V lost 5 bases to trimming and J lost 3 bases, with 5 bases between them. The CDR3: CASSHSYNEQFF. CDR3 DNA: TGTGCCAGCAGCCACAGCTACAATGAGCAGTTCTTC.

The chain couples TRBV7-7 to TRBJ2-2; D possibly corresponds to TRBD1 (8 bases). CDR3 length: 16 amino acids. The V gene's germline CDR1 is SSHAT and CDR2 FNYEAQ (reference sequence). The germline V and J ends were trimmed by 4 bases and 3 bases, with 15 bases remaining between them. The CDR3: CASSSRTGRDTGELFF. CDR3 coding DNA: TGTGCCAGCAGCTCCCGGACAGGGAGGGACACCGGGGAGCTGTTTTTT. The variable domain in full, with the rest retrieved from reference TRBV7-7 and TRBJ2-2, is GAGVSQSPRYKVTKRGQDVTLRCDPISSHATLYWYQQALGQGPEFLTYFNYEAQPDKSGLPSDRFSAERPEGSISTLTIQRTEQRDSAMYRCASSSRTGRDTGELFFGEGSRLTVL.

The chain recombines TRBV27 with TRBJ1-5, with 7 bases identical to TRBD1. This CDR3 spans 16 amino acids. From germline, CDR1 is MNHEY and CDR2 SMNVEV (reference sequence). The V gene end was trimmed by 0 bases and the J gene end by 5 bases; junction bases not matched to a gene: 7. The DNA for the CDR3 is TGTGCCAGCAGTTTATCAGGGGGCTTGGACCATCAGCCCCAGCATTTT. It yields the protein CASSLSGGLDHQPQHF.

For this clone: At the DNA level, this CDR3 is encoded by other sequences in the same sample as well. The V and J genes are TRBV7-9 and TRBJ1-1; D perhaps matches TRBD1 (5 bases). CDR1 is SEHNR, CDR2 FQNEAQ, per germline (reference sequence). The V gene lost 0 bases and the J gene lost 1 base, with 9 bases spanning the gap. The CDR3 is 15 amino acids. CDR3 residues: CASSLAAGPNTEAFF. The CDR3 DNA is TGTGCCAGCAGCTTAGCAGCAGGGCCGAACACTGAAGCTTTCTTT.

This chain connects TRBV5-1 to TRBJ2-3, with D possibly TRBD1 on 5 matching bases. Trimming removed 0 bases from V and 3 bases from J, with 17 bases in between. The V gene's germline CDR1 is SGHRS and CDR2 YFSETQ. The CDR3 totals 17 residues. The CDR3 sequence is CASSLVFEAGQTDTQYF. For the CDR3, the DNA is TGCGCCAGCAGCTTGGTTTTTGAGGCAGGGCAAACAGATACGCAGTATTTT.

This chain joins TRBV27 and TRBJ2-7, with 7 bases that match TRBD2. CDR1 is MNHEY and CDR2 is SMNVEV in the germline V gene (reference sequence). Trimming took 6 bases from V and 6 from J; bases not matched to a gene: 5. This CDR3 has 12 amino acids. CDR3 nucleotides: TGTGCCAGCAGCATAAGGGAGGGCGAGCAGTACTTC. This translates into CASSIREGEQYF.

This sequence joins TRBV19 and TRBJ1-2; TRBD1 agrees at 9 bases. CDR1 and CDR2 from the germline V gene are LNHDA and SQIVND (reference sequence). V was clipped by 6 bases and J by 2 bases; unmatched bases: 7. The CDR3 spans 15 residues. The CDR3 DNA sequence: TGTGCCAGTAGGGACGGGACAGGGCCCAACTATGGCTACACCTTC. Protein product: CASRDGTGPNYGYTF.

The V gene is TRBV28, the J gene TRBJ2-1; 14 bases align to TRBD2. The germline V gene encodes CDR1 MDHEN and CDR2 SYDVKM. The CDR3 consists of 16 residues. With 6 bases clipped from V and 7 bases from J, the junction kept 8 bases outside the gene matches. CDR3 sequence reads: CASRRGGLAGENEQFF. The CDR3 nucleotides are TGTGCCAGCAGGCGCGGGGGACTAGCGGGAGAGAATGAGCAGTTCTTC.

This chain links TRBV13 with TRBJ2-7; 8 bases agree with TRBD1. Per germline, CDR1 PRHDT and CDR2 FYEKMQ (reference sequence). Trimming removed 2 bases from V and 6 bases from J; junction bases left unmatched: 6. The CDR3 sequence is 14 residues long. CDR3 region: CASSLRSQGGEQYF. The CDR3, as DNA: TGTGCCAGCAGCTTAAGGTCACAGGGGGGCGAGCAGTACTTC.

The V gene is TRBV6-5, the J gene TRBJ2-1; 9 nucleotides align to TRBD1. The CDR3 totals 15 residues. CDR1 and CDR2 from the germline V gene are MNHEY and SVGAGI. Losses at the gene ends were 2 bases for V and 4 bases for J; bases not matched to a gene: 3. In DNA form, the CDR3 reads TGTGCCAGCAGTTACCGGGACAGGGTTTACAATGAGCAGTTCTTC. This encodes CASSYRDRVYNEQFF.

This clone was detected once. The chain links TRBV7-2 to TRBJ1-2; D is unclear. The CDR3 spans 15 residues. Germline assignment: CDR1 SGHTA and CDR2 FQGNSA. V lost 2 bases to trimming and J lost 4 bases, with 14 bases between them. CDR3 sequence reads: CASSLLTETTYGYTF. For the CDR3, the DNA is TGTGCCAGCAGCTTATTAACAGAAACGACCTATGGCTACACCTTC. Looking up the rest from reference TRBV7-2 and TRBJ1-2 gives the full variable domain: GAGVSQSPSNKVTEKGKDVELRCDPISGHTALYWYRQSLGQGLEFLIYFQGNSAPDKSGLPSDRFSAERTGGSVSTLTIQRTQQEDSAVYLCASSLLTETTYGYTFGSGTRLTVV.

The chain combines TRBV18 with TRBJ1-2; D not certain. The CDR3 totals 16 residues. Trimming removed 5 bases from V and 0 bases from J, with 16 bases in between. The V gene's germline CDR1 is KGHSH and CDR2 LQKENI. The DNA for the CDR3 is TGTGCCAGCTCAGTGGGCGCCACACGTTCTAACTATGGCTACACCTTC. It specifies CASSVGATRSNYGYTF.

The chain uses TRBV30 and TRBJ1-5; TRBD1 matches at 8 bases. This CDR3 comprises 11 residues. J was trimmed by 6 bases and V by 5 bases; bases with no gene match: 0. Looked up from germline, CDR1 is GTSNPN and CDR2 is SVGIG (reference sequence). The DNA for the CDR3 is TGTGCCTGGGGACAGGGTCAGCCCCAGCATTTT. Encoded protein: CAWGQGQPQHF.

This rearrangement joins TRBV6-5 to TRBJ1-2; D remains ambiguous. The V gene lost 5 bases and the J gene lost 4 bases, with 8 bases spanning the gap. CDR1 is MNHEY and CDR2 is SVGAGI in the germline V gene. CDR3 length: 12 amino acids. In DNA form, the CDR3 reads TGTGCCAGCAGTCAGGTGATCTATGGCTACACCTTC. Translated, it gives CASSQVIYGYTF.

The J gene is TRBJ1-5, the V gene TRBV5-6, with 8 positions matching TRBD1. This CDR3 has 15 amino acids. Trimming cost V 3 bases and J 5 bases; bases outside gene matches: 7. In germline, CDR1 is SGHDT, CDR2 YYEEEE. The CDR3 sequence: CASSSRDRKHQPQHF. DNA for the CDR3: TGTGCCAGCAGCTCCCGGGACAGGAAGCATCAGCCCCAGCATTTT.

The V call is TRBV5-8, the J call TRBJ1-5; perhaps TRBD1 as D (5 bases). The CDR3 has 13 amino acids. The V and J ends lost 2 bases and 4 bases respectively, with 7 bases between them. From germline, CDR1 is SGHTS and CDR2 YDEGEE. The CDR3 reads CASSFGGNQPQHF. DNA for the CDR3: TGTGCCAGCAGCTTCGGGGGTAATCAGCCCCAGCATTTT.

The rearrangement links TRBV18 to TRBJ2-3; D gene unclear. CDR3 length: 15 residues. Germline assignment: CDR1 KGHSH and CDR2 LQKENI. V was cut by 3 bases and J by 2 bases, with 12 bases left in between. The CDR3 DNA reads as TGTGCCAGCTCACCTAATAGCCGAAACACAGATACGCAGTATTTT. Encoded protein: CASSPNSRNTDTQYF.

The chain is built from TRBV6-5 and TRBJ1-1; 8 nucleotides align to TRBD1. CDR1 is MNHEY, CDR2 SVGAGI, per germline. This CDR3 region has 15 residues. Germline trimming cut 2 bases from V and 2 bases from J; bases unmatched to any gene: 4. The CDR3 sequence is CASSYGTGLNTEAFF. The CDR3 nucleotides read TGTGCCAGCAGTTACGGGACAGGTTTAAACACTGAAGCTTTCTTT.

The chain recombines TRBV6-1 with TRBJ2-1, with 11 bases that match TRBD2. The germline gives CDR1 MNHNS, CDR2 SASEGT. Trimming cost V 4 bases and J 7 bases; bases outside gene matches: 6. This CDR3 has 15 residues. The CDR3 DNA follows: TGTGCCAGCAGTGTTATTAGCGGGAGGGGTAATGAGCAGTTCTTC. It specifies CASSVISGRGNEQFF.

V and J are TRBV14 and TRBJ2-3; D ambiguous. Trimming cost V 5 bases and J 1 base, with 13 bases left between them. CDR1 and CDR2 from the germline V gene are SGHDN and FVKESK. This CDR3 contains 15 residues. CDR3 sequence reads: CASSRKGVGTDTQYF. DNA for the CDR3: TGTGCCAGCAGCAGAAAAGGAGTCGGCACAGATACGCAGTATTTT.

This chain connects TRBV7-2 to TRBJ2-2; D uncertain. This CDR3 spans 15 amino acids. The V end lost 2 bases, the J end lost 1 base, and 8 bases lay between the germline ends. Germline CDR1 SGHTA, CDR2 FQGNSA. The CDR3 nucleotides are TGTGCCAGCAGCTTAAGCAGGCTGAACACCGGGGAGCTGTTTTTT. It codes for CASSLSRLNTGELFF.

The V gene is TRBV30, the J gene TRBJ1-5; D is possibly TRBD1 (5 bases). Germline V gene lookup returns CDR1 GTSNPN and CDR2 SVGIG (reference sequence). Trimming cost V 2 bases and J 4 bases, with 12 bases left between them. There are 14 residues in the CDR3. The CDR3 here is CAWSLGVFNQPQHF. CDR3 in DNA: TGTGCCTGGAGTTTAGGGGTATTTAATCAGCCCCAGCATTTT.

V is TRBV19 and J is TRBJ2-7; 11 bases align to TRBD1. After removal of 5 bases from V and 3 bases from J, the junction contained 3 bases not matched to a gene. This CDR3 has 14 residues. The germline CDR1 and CDR2 sequences are LNHDA and SQIVND (reference sequence). CDR3 protein: CASSVGTGGYEQYF. In DNA form, the CDR3 reads TGTGCCAGTAGTGTCGGGACAGGGGGCTACGAGCAGTACTTC.

The gene calls are TRBV29-1 and TRBJ1-2; possibly TRBD1 for D (5 bases). Germline V lookup: CDR1 SQVTM, CDR2 ANQGSEA. CDR3 length: 15 residues. Deletions cut 1 base from V and 4 bases from J, with 16 bases between. CDR3 amino acids: CSVEVRTGELYGYTF. The CDR3 coding sequence is TGCAGCGTTGAAGTAAGAACAGGAGAACTCTATGGCTACACCTTC.

V is TRBV18 and J is TRBJ2-3, with TRBD2 matching 8 bases. J lost 3 bases, V lost 2 bases, and 1 base had no gene match. Germline V gene data show CDR1 as KGHSH and CDR2 as LQKENI. The CDR3 length is 14 residues. CDR3 protein: CASSPGGRTDTQYF. The CDR3 coding sequence is TGTGCCAGCTCACCAGGCGGGAGGACAGATACGCAGTATTTT.